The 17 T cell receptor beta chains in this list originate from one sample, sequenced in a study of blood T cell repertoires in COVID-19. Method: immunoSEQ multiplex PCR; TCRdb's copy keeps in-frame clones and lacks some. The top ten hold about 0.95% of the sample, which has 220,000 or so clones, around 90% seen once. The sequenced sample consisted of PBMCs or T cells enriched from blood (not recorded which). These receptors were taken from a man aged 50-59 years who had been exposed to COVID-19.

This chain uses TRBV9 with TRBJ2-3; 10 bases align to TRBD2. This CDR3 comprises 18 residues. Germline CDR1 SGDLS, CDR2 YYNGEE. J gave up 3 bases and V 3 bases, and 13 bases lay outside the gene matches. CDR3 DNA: TGTGCCAGCAGCGAACAACCCGCTAGCGGGAGAATGACAGATACGCAGTATTTT. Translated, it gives CASSEQPASGRMTDTQYF.

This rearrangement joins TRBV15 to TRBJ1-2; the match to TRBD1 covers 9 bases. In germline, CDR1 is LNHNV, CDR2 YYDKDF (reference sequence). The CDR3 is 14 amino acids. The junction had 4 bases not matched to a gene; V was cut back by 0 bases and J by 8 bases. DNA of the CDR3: TGTGCCACCAGCAGAGATCGGACAGGGGTAGGCTACACCTTC. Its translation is CATSRDRTGVGYTF.

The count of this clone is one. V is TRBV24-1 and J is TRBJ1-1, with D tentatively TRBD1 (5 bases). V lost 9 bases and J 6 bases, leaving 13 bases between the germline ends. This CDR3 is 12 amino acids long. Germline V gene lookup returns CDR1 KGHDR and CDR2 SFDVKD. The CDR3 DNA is TGTGCCACCGGTGGGGGAGGGTCTGAAGCTTTCTTT. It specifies CATGGGGSEAFF.

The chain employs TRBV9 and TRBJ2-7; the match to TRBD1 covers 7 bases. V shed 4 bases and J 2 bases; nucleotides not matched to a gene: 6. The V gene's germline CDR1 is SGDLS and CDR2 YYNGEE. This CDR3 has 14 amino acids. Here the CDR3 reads CASSLRDSAYEQYF. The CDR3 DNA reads TGTGCCAGCAGCCTACGGGACAGCGCCTACGAGCAGTACTTC.

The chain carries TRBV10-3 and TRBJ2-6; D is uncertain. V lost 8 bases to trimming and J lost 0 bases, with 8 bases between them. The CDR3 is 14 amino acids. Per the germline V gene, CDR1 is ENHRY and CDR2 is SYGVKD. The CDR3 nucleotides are TGTGCCATCGGTGGAGACTCTGGGGCCAACGTCCTGACTTTC. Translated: CAIGGDSGANVLTF.

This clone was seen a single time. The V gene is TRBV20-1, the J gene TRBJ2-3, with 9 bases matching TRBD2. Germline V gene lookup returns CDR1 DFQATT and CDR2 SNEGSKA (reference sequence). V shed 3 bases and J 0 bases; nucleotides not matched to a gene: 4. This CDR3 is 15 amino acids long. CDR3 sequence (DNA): TGCAGTGCTAGTCGGACTAGCGTTAGCACAGATACGCAGTATTTT. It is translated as CSASRTSVSTDTQYF.

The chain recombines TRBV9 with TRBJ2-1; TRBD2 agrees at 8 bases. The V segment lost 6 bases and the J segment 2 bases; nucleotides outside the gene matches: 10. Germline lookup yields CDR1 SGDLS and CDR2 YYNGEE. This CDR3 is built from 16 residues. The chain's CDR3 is CASTKTAGGAYNEQFF. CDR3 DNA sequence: TGTGCCAGCACCAAGACGGCCGGGGGGGCCTACAATGAGCAGTTCTTC.

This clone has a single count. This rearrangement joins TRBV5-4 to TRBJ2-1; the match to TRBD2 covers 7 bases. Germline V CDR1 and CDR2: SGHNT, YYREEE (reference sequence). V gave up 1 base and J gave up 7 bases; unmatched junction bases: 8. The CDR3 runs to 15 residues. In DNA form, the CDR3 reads TGTGCCAGCAGCTTGAGGCGGGAGTTGCGAAATGAGCAGTTCTTC. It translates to CASSLRRELRNEQFF.

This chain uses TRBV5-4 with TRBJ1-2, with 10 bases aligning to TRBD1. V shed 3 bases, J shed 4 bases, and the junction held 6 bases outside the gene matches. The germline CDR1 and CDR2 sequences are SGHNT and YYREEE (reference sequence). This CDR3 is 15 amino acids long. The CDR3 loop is CASSWGQGYGYGYTF. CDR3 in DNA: TGTGCCAGCAGCTGGGGACAGGGGTACGGCTATGGCTACACCTTC. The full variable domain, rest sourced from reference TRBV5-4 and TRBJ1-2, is ETGVTQSPTHLIKTRGQQVTLRCSSQSGHNTVSWYQQALGQGPQFIFQYYREEENGRGNFPPRFSGLQFPNYSSELNVNALELDDSALYLCASSWGQGYGYGYTFGSGTRLTVV.

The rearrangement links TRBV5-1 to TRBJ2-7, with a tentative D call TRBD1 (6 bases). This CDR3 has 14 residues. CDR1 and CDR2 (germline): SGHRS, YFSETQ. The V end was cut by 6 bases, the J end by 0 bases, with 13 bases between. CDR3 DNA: TGCGCCAGCACCCTACAGGGAAGCTCCTACGAGCAGTACTTC. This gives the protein CASTLQGSSYEQYF.

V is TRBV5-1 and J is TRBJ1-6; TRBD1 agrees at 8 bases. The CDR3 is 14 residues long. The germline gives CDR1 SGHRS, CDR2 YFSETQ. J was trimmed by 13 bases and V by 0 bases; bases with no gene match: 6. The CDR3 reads CASSLGTGPKPLHF. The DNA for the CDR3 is TGCGCCAGCAGCTTGGGGACAGGGCCCAAGCCCCTCCACTTT.

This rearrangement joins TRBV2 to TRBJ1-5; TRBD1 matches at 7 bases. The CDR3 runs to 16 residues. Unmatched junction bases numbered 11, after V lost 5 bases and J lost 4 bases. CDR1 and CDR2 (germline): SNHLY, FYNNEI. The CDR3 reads CASSSRTGWGNQPQHF. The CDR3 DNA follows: TGTGCCAGCAGTTCGAGGACAGGTTGGGGAAATCAGCCCCAGCATTTT.

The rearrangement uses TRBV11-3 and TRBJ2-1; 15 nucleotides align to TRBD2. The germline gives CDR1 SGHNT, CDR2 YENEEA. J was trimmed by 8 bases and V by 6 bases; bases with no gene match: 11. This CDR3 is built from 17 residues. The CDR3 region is CASSPRTSGRAFYEQFF. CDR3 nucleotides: TGTGCCAGCAGTCCACGGACTAGCGGGAGGGCCTTCTATGAGCAGTTCTTC.

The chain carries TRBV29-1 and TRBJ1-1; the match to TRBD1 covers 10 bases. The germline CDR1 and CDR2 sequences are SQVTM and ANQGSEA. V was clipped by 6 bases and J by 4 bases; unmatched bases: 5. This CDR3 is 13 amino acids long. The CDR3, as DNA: TGCAGCGTAAGCCGGGACAGGGGCACTGAAGCTTTCTTT. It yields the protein CSVSRDRGTEAFF.

The CDR3 is CASRATGGAYTANEKLFF. The CDR3 DNA reads TGTGCCAGCAGAGCTACAGGGGGCGCTTACACTGCTAATGAAAAACTGTTTTTT. The chain couples TRBV6-4 to TRBJ1-4, with 9 positions matching TRBD1. The CDR3 has 18 residues. Germline assignment: CDR1 MRHNA and CDR2 SNTAGT. With V trimmed by 6 bases and J by 3 bases, 14 bases remained unmatched.

The CDR3 DNA reads as TGTGCCACTAGGGGTCGGGACAGCTCCTACAATGAGCAGTTCTTC. Its translation: CATRGRDSSYNEQFF. V and J are TRBV19 and TRBJ2-1; 7 bases line up with TRBD1. The CDR3 is 15 amino acids. Germline CDR1 LNHDA, CDR2 SQIVND (reference sequence). V dropped 10 bases and J dropped 0; count of bases not matched to a gene: 9.

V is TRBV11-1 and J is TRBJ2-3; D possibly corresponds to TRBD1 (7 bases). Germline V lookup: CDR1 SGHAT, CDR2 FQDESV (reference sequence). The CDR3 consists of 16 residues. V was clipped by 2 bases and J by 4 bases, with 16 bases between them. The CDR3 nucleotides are TGTGCCAGCAGCTTAAGGAGGGGGCAAATCGCAGATACGCAGTATTTT. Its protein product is CASSLRRGQIADTQYF.